The 13 T cell receptor beta chains listed next were all sequenced from one sample in a study of metastatic and nonmetastatic thyroid tumors. No treatment of any kind had been given to any patient before thyroid surgery. Using MiXCR, TCRdb reanalyzed the PCR reads. Found here are around 15,000 clones, around a third of them singletons; the top ten hold 11%. Sequenced: tumor tissue. These receptors were collected from a male donor with papillary thyroid cancer or a benign thyroid nodule (not recorded which). Some clones in this sample may be carry-over from other donors' samples.

This clone was recorded a few times. The CDR3 coding sequence is TGTGCCAGCAGTTACGCCAACAGGGCTCCCGGAAACACCATATATTTT. Its translation is CASSYANRAPGNTIYF. The chain combines TRBV6-2 or TRBV6-3 with TRBJ1-3, with a tentative D call TRBD1 (6 bases). Germline CDR1 and CDR2: MNHEY and SVGEGT. V gave up 2 bases and J gave up 4 bases, with 15 bases separating them. The length of the CDR3 is 16 residues.

This clone was detected ten times or more. The rearrangement joins TRBV7-2 to TRBJ2-6, with 7 bases aligning to TRBD1. CDR3 size: 15 residues. V dropped 5 bases and J dropped 0; count of bases not matched to a gene: 1. Germline loops: CDR1 SGHTA, CDR2 FQGNSA. The CDR3 nucleotides read TGTGCCAGCAGCGCAGGGGGCTCTGGGGCCAACGTCCTGACTTTC. Amino acids: CASSAGGSGANVLTF.

On this clone itself: No conserved phenylalanine or tryptophan is present at the end of the CDR3, so a read error is the likely explanation. The DNA is left out, because the CDR3 cannot be placed on it with certainty; the CDR3 is given as TCRdb lists it. The V call is TRBV18, the J call TRBJ1-2; the table gives TRBD1 as D, unverified against the DNA. Termini included, the CDR3 measures 15 amino acids. Per the germline V gene, CDR1 is KGHSH and CDR2 is LQKENI. The CDR3 spells CASSPTGGAGDGDTL.

The chain couples TRBV29-1 to TRBJ2-7; 8 bases are a match to TRBD1. The V and J ends lost 7 bases and 3 bases, in that order; junction bases with no gene match: 5. From germline, CDR1 is SQVTM and CDR2 ANQGSEA. This CDR3 is built from 12 residues. The CDR3 DNA follows: TGCAGCGCTGGACAGGGTCGCTACGAGCAGTACTTC. This translates into CSAGQGRYEQYF.

The chain employs TRBV20-1 and TRBJ2-2; a possible D gene is TRBD2 (6 bases). Germline assignment: CDR1 DFQATT and CDR2 SNEGSKA (reference sequence). The CDR3 covers 16 residues. The V end was cut by 4 bases, the J end by 1 base, with 16 bases between. CDR3 nucleotide sequence: TGCAGTGCTACTAGTTCGATGCGGGGGAACACCGGGGAGCTGTTTTTT. This encodes CSATSSMRGNTGELFF.

This chain joins TRBV20-1 and TRBJ1-2; D uncertain. CDR1 and CDR2 from the germline V gene are DFQATT and SNEGSKA (reference sequence). V lost 7 bases and J lost 2, with 8 bases in between. This CDR3 spans 11 amino acids. The CDR3 region has the DNA TGCAGTGTAGCGGAGAACTATGGCTACACCTTC. Translated, it gives CSVAENYGYTF.

This clone is deemed medium-sized (0.01 to 0.1%). The chain carries TRBV7-2 and TRBJ2-7, with 10 positions matching TRBD2. V trimming: 8 bases; J trimming: 4 bases; junction bases outside the gene matches: 5. The V gene's germline CDR1 is SGHTA and CDR2 FQGNSA. CDR3 length equals 13 residues. CDR3 residues: CASQRGGLYEQYF. As DNA, the CDR3 is TGTGCCAGCCAGCGGGGGGGCCTTTACGAGCAGTACTTC.

The table lists this clone with a few counts. CDR3 amino acids: CASSDSPTSTHEQFF. CDR3 bases: TGTGCCAGCAGTGACTCTCCGACTAGTACCCATGAGCAGTTCTTC. The chain combines TRBV6-4 with TRBJ2-1, with a weak D call TRBD2 (6 bases). Trimming took 0 bases from V and 8 from J, leaving 14 bases between them. CDR1 is MRHNA and CDR2 is SNTAGT in the germline V gene. The CDR3 sequence is 15 residues long.

By sample share, this clone is medium-sized. The chain combines TRBV19 with TRBJ1-6; a possible D gene is TRBD1 (5 bases). CDR1 and CDR2 (germline): LNHDA, SQIVND (reference sequence). This CDR3 comprises 14 residues. Trimming stripped 1 base from V and 7 bases from J, with 8 bases between. The CDR3 is CASSIGGGNSPLHF. The CDR3 nucleotides are TGTGCCAGTAGTATAGGGGGGGGAAATTCACCCCTCCACTTT.

This clone was counted ten times or more. The chain carries TRBV19 and TRBJ2-7; D is uncertain. This CDR3 spans 16 amino acids. Trimming shortened V by 5 bases and J by 2 bases, and 19 bases separated the two germline ends. CDR1 and CDR2 (germline): LNHDA, SQIVND (reference sequence). This CDR3 is CASSSHWVSITYEQYF. DNA of the CDR3: TGTGCCAGTAGTTCCCATTGGGTCTCAATTACCTACGAGCAGTACTTC.

Only a few counts were recorded for this clone. The chain recombines TRBV27 with TRBJ1-2, with no clear D. V was clipped by 6 bases and J by 8 bases, with 13 bases between them. Germline assignment: CDR1 MNHEY and CDR2 SMNVEV (reference sequence). The CDR3 spans 12 residues. This CDR3 is CASSLNTGGYTF. For the CDR3, the DNA is TGTGCCAGCAGCCTGAACACGGGGGGCTACACCTTC.

This clone was seen a handful of times. V usage is TRBV6-1 and J usage is TRBJ2-2; TRBD1 might be the D (5 bases). V shed 7 bases and J shed 4 bases, with 22 bases lying between them. The CDR3 has 17 amino acids. Germline values: CDR1 MNHNS, CDR2 SASEGT. CDR3 in DNA: TGTGCCAGCACCCTACTCGGACATGGAGTCGTCACCGGGGAGCTGTTTTTT. Translating gives CASTLLGHGVVTGELFF.

This clone has a handful of counts. The chain combines TRBV2 with TRBJ1-3; D is possibly TRBD1 (6 bases). The CDR3 is 14 residues long. V was cut by 9 bases and J by 0 bases, with 12 bases left in between. From germline, CDR1 is SNHLY and CDR2 FYNNEI. This CDR3 reads CARSTGNSGNTIYF. The CDR3 DNA is TGTGCCAGATCTACAGGGAACTCTGGAAACACCATATATTTT.